Listed below are T cell receptor beta chains from one sample, sequenced in a study of CD8+ T cells in alopecia areata. Only in-frame clones appear in the TCRdb table, and some are missing; sequencing was by immunoSEQ multiplex PCR. The data contain fewer than 200,000 clones, 50% to 70% of them singletons. The sequenced sample was CD4+ T cells sorted from blood, obtained at week 0. Receptor source: a human donor with alopecia areata. Both conserved end residues are part of each CDR3. The order of the fields is V gene, CDR3 length, clone size, D gene, J gene, CDR3 DNA, CDR3 protein. D genes are given only for firm matches. Some rows mark clone size as missing; the rest say once, few, many or name a class of expanded clone.

TRBV5-1	15	-	-	TRBJ1-4	TGCGCCAGCAGCTTGGACACCGGGACGGCTGAAAAACTGTTTTTT	CASSLDTGTAEKLFF
TRBV30	13	-	-	TRBJ1-2	TGTGCCTGGGAAACAGGCTTGGGGTATGGCTACACCTTC	CAWETGLGYGYTF
TRBV4-1	13	-	-	TRBJ2-2	TGCGCCAGCAGCCAACTGAACACCGGGGAGCTGTTTTTT	CASSQLNTGELFF
TRBV7-8	15	-	TRBD1	TRBJ2-2	TGTGCCAGCAGCTTAGGGACAGGGCGCACCGGGGAGCTGTTTTTT	CASSLGTGRTGELFF
TRBV5-4	14	-	TRBD2	TRBJ2-5	TGTGCCAGCAGCTCGGGACTAGATCCAGAGACCCAGTACTTC	CASSSGLDPETQYF
TRBV25-1	14	-	-	TRBJ2-5	TGTGCCAGCAGTGAATTGGGAGACCGTGGGACCCAGTACTTC	CASSELGDRGTQYF
TRBV12-5	17	-	TRBD1	TRBJ2-2	TGTGCTAGTGGTTTGGCCGAGACAGGGTCGAACACCGGGGAGCTGTTTTTT	CASGLAETGSNTGELFF
TRBV18	19	-	-	TRBJ1-1	TGTGCCAGCTCACCGTTCGGACCGGGGGGGAATAGGGGCTGGACTGAAGCTTTCTTT	CASSPFGPGGNRGWTEAFF
TRBV6-6	14	few	-	TRBJ1-4	TGTGCCAGCAGTGGGAACAGGCGGGGGGAAAAACTGTTTTTT	CASSGNRRGEKLFF
TRBV29-1	14	-	TRBD1	TRBJ2-2	TGCAGCGTTGAGGGACAGGCGAACACCGGGGAGCTGTTTTTT	CSVEGQANTGELFF
TRBV29-1	14	-	TRBD1	TRBJ1-4	TGCAGCGTTGACCAGACAGGGTTGGGCGAAAAACTGTTTTTT	CSVDQTGLGEKLFF
TRBV4-2	11	-	-	TRBJ2-7	TGTGCCAGCAGCCAAGCGTCCGAGCAGTACTTC	CASSQASEQYF
TRBV12-5	12	few	-	TRBJ2-1	TGTGCTAGTGGTTTGGCTAACAATGAGCAGTTCTTC	CASGLANNEQFF
TRBV7-8	16	few	TRBD1	TRBJ2-7	TGTGCCAGCAGCCCTCGTTTACCGGGACAGGGGTACGAGCAGTACTTC	CASSPRLPGQGYEQYF
TRBV5-6	13	-	-	TRBJ2-7	TGTGCCAGCAGCTCCGAGGTTGCCTACGAGCAGTACTTC	CASSSEVAYEQYF
TRBV7-9	12	-	-	TRBJ1-2	TGTGCCAGCAGCTTCGGGGGGGATGGCTACACCTTC	CASSFGGDGYTF
TRBV4-1	14	-	TRBD1	TRBJ2-7	TGCGCCAGCAGCCAAAGTCAACAGGGGAACGAGCAGTACTTC	CASSQSQQGNEQYF
TRBV6-5	15	-	-	TRBJ2-3	TGTGCCAGCAGTTACTATCCGAACGATGGAGATACGCAGTATTTT	CASSYYPNDGDTQYF
TRBV30	12	-	TRBD2	TRBJ2-7	TGTGCCTGCCTAGCGGGGTCCTACGAGCAGTACTTC	CACLAGSYEQYF
TRBV4-1	14	-	-	TRBJ1-5	TGCGCCAGCAGCCAAACGATGGACAGACACCCCCAGCATTTT	CASSQTMDRHPQHF
TRBV6-5	14	-	-	TRBJ2-6	TGTGCCAGCTTGGGGGCGGGAGGGGCCAACGTCCTGACTTTC	CASLGAGGANVLTF
TRBV25-1	15	few	TRBD2	TRBJ2-1	TGTGCCAGCAGTGTTTCGGGGGGCTCCTACAATGAGCAGTTCTTC	CASSVSGGSYNEQFF
TRBV7-9	18	few	-	TRBJ1-4	TGTGCCAGCAGCGGTACCCTGGGCGTCTCTACAACTAATGAAAAACTGTTTTTT	CASSGTLGVSTTNEKLFF
TRBV7-6	16	-	TRBD2	TRBJ2-3	TGTGCCAGCAGCCTCACCAGCGGGGGCGTCGCAGATACGCAGTATTTT	CASSLTSGGVADTQYF
TRBV30	13	few	TRBD1	TRBJ2-7	TGTGCCTGGCGGGGACAGGGGGCCGGGGAGCAGTACTTC	CAWRGQGAGEQYF
TRBV5-1	15	-	TRBD1	TRBJ1-6	TGCGCCAGCAGCTTCGACAGGGGGCGGGTTTCACCCCTCCACTTT	CASSFDRGRVSPLHF
TRBV23-1	11	few	-	TRBJ1-2	TGCGCCACTAAGAAAGGCCATGGCTACACCTTC	CATKKGHGYTF
TRBV10-2	16	-	-	TRBJ2-3	TGCGCCAGCAGTGATCCCATACAGGGACCCACAGATACGCAGTATTTT	CASSDPIQGPTDTQYF
TRBV25-1	13	-	-	TRBJ1-1	TGTGCCAGCAGTGAAGTCTTCCAGGTCGAAGCTTTCTTT	CASSEVFQVEAFF
TRBV11-2	13	-	-	TRBJ2-7	TGTGCCAGCAGCCGACAGACCTCCTACGAGCAGTACTTC	CASSRQTSYEQYF
TRBV11-3	13	-	-	TRBJ2-7	TGTGCCAGCAGCTTATCAGGGGCTCGGGAGCAGTACTTC	CASSLSGAREQYF
TRBV9	13	many	-	TRBJ1-2	TGTGCCAGCAGCCCAGACAGTACCTATGGCTACACCTTC	CASSPDSTYGYTF
TRBV27	13	-	-	TRBJ1-1	TGTGCCAGCAGTTTTACAGGGCAGACTGAAGCTTTCTTT	CASSFTGQTEAFF
TRBV29-1	13	-	-	TRBJ2-1	TGCAGGGAGGTGGGGGCAGCTTACAATGAGCAGTTCTTC	CREVGAAYNEQFF
TRBV5-1	13	-	-	TRBJ2-3	TGCGCCAGCAGCGACGGGCCCACAGATACGCAGTATTTT	CASSDGPTDTQYF
TRBV7-2	14	-	-	TRBJ1-5	TGTGCCAGCAGCCCCGCAGTGCCCAATCAGCCCCAGCATTTT	CASSPAVPNQPQHF
TRBV29-1	15	-	-	TRBJ1-1	TGCAGCGTTGACGGGTTAGCCAGGATGAACACTGAAGCTTTCTTT	CSVDGLARMNTEAFF
TRBV11-2	14	-	-	TRBJ2-3	TGTGCCAGCAGCGATAGCGGACTTTCAGATACGCAGTATTTT	CASSDSGLSDTQYF
TRBV7-2	15	-	-	TRBJ1-5	TGTGCCAGCAGCTCAGCGATATATAGCAATCAGCCCCAGCATTTT	CASSSAIYSNQPQHF
TRBV11-3	14	once	-	TRBJ2-7	TGTGCCAGCAGCCGCTACGACAGCTCCTACGAGCAGTACTTC	CASSRYDSSYEQYF
TRBV15	15	-	-	TRBJ2-3	TGTGCCACCAGCAGAGTGGGCAGGGAAGTGGATACGCAGTATTTT	CATSRVGREVDTQYF
TRBV5-1	15	-	-	TRBJ2-2	TGCGCCAGCAGCTTAGATACAGGGACGGCCGGGGAGCTGTTTTTT	CASSLDTGTAGELFF
TRBV5-1	15	once	-	TRBJ2-5	TGCGCCAGCAGCTTGGCTCGGGGGGCAGGAGAGACCCAGTACTTC	CASSLARGAGETQYF
TRBV19	12	-	-	TRBJ2-7	TGTGCCAGTAGTATAGTAGGCGCCGAGCAGTACTTC	CASSIVGAEQYF
TRBV29-1	14	-	-	TRBJ1-1	TGCAGCGTTGGTAAGTCCAGGGAGAGAACTGAAGCTTTCTTT	CSVGKSRERTEAFF
TRBV7-2	15	-	-	TRBJ2-2	TGTGCCAGCAGCTCCTCGGGACCAAACGCCGGGGAGCTGTTTTTT	CASSSSGPNAGELFF
TRBV14	17	few	-	TRBJ2-6	TGTGCCAGCAGCCAAGTCGGGGGCGGCTCTGGGGCCAACGTCCTGACTTTC	CASSQVGGGSGANVLTF
TRBV29-1	14	-	-	TRBJ2-2	TGCAGCGTTGGTCGGGGGGCCTCCACCGGGGAGCTGTTTTTT	CSVGRGASTGELFF
TRBV9	13	-	-	TRBJ2-7	TGTGCCAGCAGCGTAGAATTTGGGAGCGAGCAGTACTTC	CASSVEFGSEQYF
TRBV6-5	13	-	-	TRBJ1-1	TGTGCCAGCAGTTATGGACAGAACACTGAAGCTTTCTTT	CASSYGQNTEAFF
TRBV7-9	19	-	TRBD2	TRBJ2-2	TGTGCCAGCAGCCGATACCGACCGGGAGGGGCCCCGAACACCGGGGAGCTGTTTTTT	CASSRYRPGGAPNTGELFF
TRBV7-9	13	once	-	TRBJ1-1	TGTGCCAGCAGCTTAAAGGGAGGTACTGAAGCTTTCTTT	CASSLKGGTEAFF
TRBV29-1	11	-	-	TRBJ2-5	TGCAGCGTTGTTTACTTAGAGACCCAGTACTTC	CSVVYLETQYF